The 32 T cell receptor beta chains below were found in one sample sequenced in a study of shared clonotypes between healthy human individuals. The protocol was immunoSEQ multiplex PCR, while the TCRdb copy is restricted to in-frame clones and leaves out a portion. The profile shows 980,000 or so clones, roughly 72% of them singletons. The specimen sequenced was memory CD4+ T cells sorted from blood. Described subset: CD45RA-negative fraction. The receptors come from a man aged 18 to 30 in good health.

This clone was found a few times. This rearrangement joins TRBV2 to TRBJ1-1; D gene ambiguous. V was shortened by 6 bases and J by 1 base, with 6 bases between the two germline ends. The CDR3 length is 12 residues. Germline CDR1 and CDR2: SNHLY and FYNNEI. In DNA form, the CDR3 reads TGTGCCAGCAGGCCAGGGAACACTGAAGCTTTCTTT. This codes for CASRPGNTEAFF. Full variable domain (missing parts from reference TRBV2 and TRBJ1-1): EPEVTQTPSHQVTQMGQEVILRCVPISNHLYFYWYRQILGQKVEFLVSFYNNEISEKSEIFDDQFSVERPDGSNFTLKIRSTKLEDSAMYFCASRPGNTEAFFGQGTRLTVV.

In its sample, this clone was seen a few times. The rearrangement links TRBV9 to TRBJ2-3, with 7 positions matching TRBD2. This CDR3 contains 17 residues. The ends lost 0 bases at V and 2 bases at J; junction bases unmatched: 9. Germline CDR1 SGDLS, CDR2 YYNGEE. CDR3 nucleotide sequence: TGTGCCAGCAGCGTAGGGGCTAGCGGTGATATCACAGATACGCAGTATTTT. Its protein is CASSVGASGDITDTQYF.

Note on this clone: This sample includes further DNA sequences coding for the same CDR3. V gene TRBV7-2 combines with J gene TRBJ2-2; weak D call: TRBD2 (5 bases). Germline V lookup: CDR1 SGHTA, CDR2 FQGNSA. V shed 5 bases and J shed 2 bases, with 12 bases lying between them. The CDR3 spans 15 residues. The DNA of the CDR3 is TGTGCCAGCAGCCCCCGCCGGGGAAACACCGGGGAGCTGTTTTTT. It specifies CASSPRRGNTGELFF.

CDR3 nucleotide sequence: TGTGCCAGCAGTTACGACGGTGGGGAGCTGTTTTTT. This encodes CASSYDGGELFF. The chain links TRBV6-5 to TRBJ2-2; D call uncertain. This CDR3 has 12 residues. Germline values: CDR1 MNHEY, CDR2 SVGAGI. V lost 2 bases to trimming and J lost 8 bases, with 6 bases between them.

The chain carries TRBV5-1 and TRBJ2-2; 10 nucleotides match TRBD1. The germline V gene encodes CDR1 SGHRS and CDR2 YFSETQ. The CDR3 is 16 amino acids. The J segment lost 5 bases and the V segment lost 1 base, leaving 5 bases of the junction unmatched. DNA of the CDR3: TGCGCCAGCAGCTTGTCTTGGGACAGGGGAACCGGGGAGCTGTTTTTT. Its translation: CASSLSWDRGTGELFF.

The CDR3 reads CASSIRQINYGYTF. The CDR3 nucleotides read TGTGCCAGTAGTATTCGACAGATTAACTATGGCTACACCTTC. This chain joins TRBV19 and TRBJ1-2; a weak D match, TRBD1 (5 bases). The ends were cut back, 3 bases at V and 1 base at J, with 9 bases in the middle. This CDR3 has 14 amino acids. CDR1 and CDR2 from the germline V gene are LNHDA and SQIVND (reference sequence).

This clone was seen only once. The rearrangement joins TRBV5-1 to TRBJ2-7, with D possibly TRBD1 on 5 matching bases. The CDR3 runs to 13 residues. V lost 3 bases and J 1 base, leaving 8 bases between the germline ends. The germline gives CDR1 SGHRS, CDR2 YFSETQ. In DNA, the CDR3 is TGCGCCAGCAGCTCGCAGGGATCCTACGAGCAGTACTTC. As protein: CASSSQGSYEQYF.

The V and J genes are TRBV4-3 and TRBJ2-1; TRBD2 matches at 8 bases. After removal of 4 bases from V and 2 bases from J, the junction contained 7 bases not matched to a gene. The CDR3 runs 16 residues. CDR1 is LGHNA and CDR2 is YSLEER in the germline V gene. The CDR3, as DNA: TGCGCCAGCAGCCCTGGCATAGCGGGGACCTACAATGAGCAGTTCTTC. It yields the protein CASSPGIAGTYNEQFF.

The table lists this clone with a few counts. V and J are TRBV30 and TRBJ2-1; TRBD2 matches 7 bases. In germline, CDR1 is GTSNPN, CDR2 SVGIG (reference sequence). Unmatched junction bases numbered 14, after V lost 4 bases and J lost 5 bases. This CDR3 is built from 16 residues. CDR3 protein: CAWTRTLLAANNEQFF. CDR3 DNA sequence: TGTGCCTGGACCAGAACATTGCTAGCGGCAAACAATGAGCAGTTCTTC.

V usage is TRBV7-2 and J usage is TRBJ2-3; 12 bases agree with TRBD2. The germline CDR1 and CDR2 sequences are SGHTA and FQGNSA. V trimming: 4 bases; J trimming: 2 bases; junction bases outside the gene matches: 10. The CDR3 runs 18 residues. CDR3 loop: CASSWGDGLAGITDTQYF. CDR3 coding DNA: TGTGCCAGCAGCTGGGGGGATGGACTAGCGGGGATCACAGATACGCAGTATTTT.

V is TRBV9 and J is TRBJ2-3; D tentatively reads TRBD1 or TRBD2 (6 bases each). This CDR3 region has 15 residues. Looked up from germline, CDR1 is SGDLS and CDR2 is YYNGEE. V lost 3 bases and J 0 bases, leaving 11 bases between the germline ends. CDR3 loop: CASSARGGSTDTQYF. The CDR3 nucleotides are TGTGCCAGCAGCGCCCGAGGGGGGAGCACAGATACGCAGTATTTT.

The chain joins TRBV2 to TRBJ2-6; TRBD1 matches at 11 bases. The ends lost 4 bases at V and 2 bases at J; junction bases unmatched: 7. There are 18 residues in the CDR3. Germline loops: CDR1 SNHLY, CDR2 FYNNEI. The DNA for the CDR3 is TGTGCCAGCAGTGGCCGCGGGACAGGGGGACCTGGGGCCAACGTCCTGACTTTC. Translated, it gives CASSGRGTGGPGANVLTF. Full variable domain (missing parts from reference TRBV2 and TRBJ2-6): EPEVTQTPSHQVTQMGQEVILRCVPISNHLYFYWYRQILGQKVEFLVSFYNNEISEKSEIFDDQFSVERPDGSNFTLKIRSTKLEDSAMYFCASSGRGTGGPGANVLTFGAGSRLTVL.

This clone was seen only a few times. The rearrangement uses TRBV2 and TRBJ1-6, with 7 bases aligning to TRBD1. The V and J ends lost 8 bases and 7 bases, in that order; junction bases with no gene match: 8. Germline V lookup: CDR1 SNHLY, CDR2 FYNNEI. The CDR3 contains 14 residues. In DNA, the CDR3 is TGTGCCAGCGGGGAGACAGGGAGGAATTCACCCCTCCACTTT. Protein product: CASGETGRNSPLHF. Variable domain in full (rest from reference TRBV2 and TRBJ1-6): EPEVTQTPSHQVTQMGQEVILRCVPISNHLYFYWYRQILGQKVEFLVSFYNNEISEKSEIFDDQFSVERPDGSNFTLKIRSTKLEDSAMYFCASGETGRNSPLHFGNGTRLTVT.

The chain is built from TRBV10-3 and TRBJ1-2, with TRBD1 as a possible D gene (6 bases). CDR1 ENHRY and CDR2 SYGVKD come from the germline V gene. CDR3 size: 13 residues. V gave up 4 bases and J gave up 4 bases, with 10 bases separating them. CDR3 sequence reads: CAISGDRLYGYTF. In DNA, the CDR3 is TGTGCCATCAGTGGTGACAGGCTCTATGGCTACACCTTC.

V usage is TRBV18 and J usage is TRBJ2-5; D not certain. This CDR3 has 13 residues. V lost 3 bases to trimming and J lost 5 bases, with 10 bases between them. From germline, CDR1 is KGHSH and CDR2 LQKENI. The CDR3 region is CASSPLARETQYF. CDR3 DNA: TGTGCCAGCTCACCCCTGGCGAGGGAGACCCAGTACTTC.

As to this clone: Different DNA sequences within this sample yield the same CDR3. The V call is TRBV30, the J call TRBJ1-2; D unclear. Germline V gives CDR1 GTSNPN, CDR2 SVGIG (reference sequence). This CDR3 is built from 11 residues. V dropped 0 bases and J dropped 7 bases, with 6 bases sitting between them. CDR3 coding DNA: TGTGCCTGGAGTGTACGAGGTGGCTACACCTTC. As protein: CAWSVRGGYTF.

This clone showed up just once. The CDR3 loop reads CASSLQTSGRYTGELFF. CDR3 sequence (DNA): TGTGCCAGCAGCTTACAAACTAGCGGGAGGTACACCGGGGAGCTGTTTTTT. The chain carries TRBV7-2 and TRBJ2-2; 12 nucleotides align to TRBD2. The CDR3 totals 17 residues. Germline CDR1 is SGHTA and CDR2 is FQGNSA. V trimming: 2 bases; J trimming: 3 bases; junction bases outside the gene matches: 4.

The rearrangement uses TRBV28 and TRBJ1-5; D is uncertain. Trimming cost V 3 bases and J 6 bases, with 3 bases left between them. This CDR3 region has 11 residues. Germline CDR1 reads MDHEN; CDR2 reads SYDVKM. DNA of the CDR3: TGTGCCAGCAGTTTGAGTCAGCCCCAGCATTTT. This codes for CASSLSQPQHF.

The CDR3 sequence is CASSAVRQTGDSRLVTQYF. CDR3 bases: TGTGCCAGCAGCGCCGTCAGGCAAACAGGGGACTCTAGGCTTGTGACCCAGTACTTC. The gene calls are TRBV11-2 and TRBJ2-5; TRBD1 might be the D (7 bases). The V end lost 5 bases, the J end lost 7 bases, and 32 bases lay between the germline ends. The length of the CDR3 is 19 residues. CDR1 SGHAT and CDR2 FQNNGV come from the germline V gene.

The rearrangement uses TRBV28 and TRBJ1-2, with D tentatively TRBD1 (5 bases). Germline values: CDR1 MDHEN, CDR2 SYDVKM. With 5 bases removed from V and 2 bases from J, the gap between germline ends came to 12 bases. CDR3 size: 14 residues. The CDR3 sequence: CASSLAGANYGYTF. Written as DNA, the CDR3 is TGTGCCAGCAGTCTAGCCGGGGCCAACTATGGCTACACCTTC.

CDR3 loop: CASRHTGSTGEQYF. The CDR3 nucleotides are TGTGCCAGCAGACACACCGGGTCGACCGGCGAGCAGTACTTC. V is TRBV28 and J is TRBJ2-7; unclear D gene. Germline assignment: CDR1 MDHEN and CDR2 SYDVKM. Trimming shortened V by 6 bases and J by 6 bases, and 18 bases separated the two germline ends. The CDR3 loop spans 14 amino acids.

The rearrangement links TRBV7-6 to TRBJ1-1, with D hard to call. This CDR3 has 13 amino acids. The germline V gene has CDR1 SGHVS and CDR2 FNYEAQ. V was clipped by 5 bases and J by 1 base, with 8 bases between them. The CDR3 reads CASSRIQNTEAFF. CDR3 in DNA: TGTGCCAGCAGCAGGATCCAGAACACTGAAGCTTTCTTT.

This clone was picked up a small number of times. The rearrangement links TRBV4-2 to TRBJ1-2, with D uncertain. V lost 1 base and J lost 5, with 14 bases in between. The germline V gene encodes CDR1 LGHNA and CDR2 YNFKEQ. CDR3 length equals 15 residues. CDR3: CASSQGEGWDYGYTF. CDR3 in DNA: TGTGCCAGCAGCCAAGGGGAGGGATGGGATTATGGCTACACCTTC.

This clone has a handful of counts. The gene calls are TRBV2 and TRBJ1-2; D is undetermined. Trimming left V 7 bases short and J 6 bases short, with 15 bases between. The CDR3 is made up of 13 amino acids. In germline, CDR1 is SNHLY, CDR2 FYNNEI. The CDR3 region is CASTARLGHGYTF. The CDR3 DNA follows: TGTGCCAGCACGGCGAGACTTGGGCATGGCTACACCTTC.

The V call is TRBV7-2, the J call TRBJ2-1; TRBD2 agrees at 13 bases. The CDR3 sequence is 15 residues long. CDR1 and CDR2 from the germline V gene are SGHTA and FQGNSA. Trimming cost V 5 bases and J 4 bases; bases outside gene matches: 2. CDR3 region: CASSRTSGRYNEQFF. The CDR3 DNA sequence: TGTGCCAGCAGCCGGACTAGCGGGAGATACAATGAGCAGTTCTTC.

The rearrangement uses TRBV19 and TRBJ2-7, with 8 positions matching TRBD2. The CDR3 spans 16 residues. Germline assignment: CDR1 LNHDA and CDR2 SQIVND (reference sequence). The ends lost 7 bases at V and 3 bases at J; junction bases unmatched: 14. CDR3 sequence (DNA): TGTGCCAGTACCCCCGGGGGGGGCAGGGCCAACTACGAGCAGTACTTC. Its translation is CASTPGGGRANYEQYF.

Only one count was recorded for this clone. CDR3 nucleotide sequence: TGTGCCAGCAGTTACGGAGGGAACAATCAGCCCCAGCATTTT. Amino acids: CASSYGGNNQPQHF. The chain uses TRBV6-5 and TRBJ1-5; D uncertain. V shed 2 bases and J shed 3 bases, with 8 bases lying between them. Germline assignment: CDR1 MNHEY and CDR2 SVGAGI. CDR3 size: 14 residues.

V gene TRBV5-1 combines with J gene TRBJ1-1; TRBD1 matches 7 bases. CDR1 and CDR2 (germline): SGHRS, YFSETQ. The CDR3 totals 14 residues. The junction had 7 bases not matched to a gene; V was cut back by 5 bases and J by 3 bases. CDR3 amino acids: CASRLTGTDTEAFF. The CDR3 region has the DNA TGCGCCAGCAGGCTAACAGGGACAGACACTGAAGCTTTCTTT.

The V and J genes are TRBV5-8 and TRBJ2-1; no clear D. V was cut by 4 bases and J by 5 bases, with 4 bases left in between. The CDR3 runs 11 residues. Germline V gene sequence: CDR1 SGHTS, CDR2 YDEGEE. The DNA for the CDR3 is TGTGCCAGCAGCCTTGACAATGAGCAGTTCTTC. Protein sequence: CASSLDNEQFF. The complete variable domain, with remaining parts taken from reference TRBV5-8 and TRBJ2-1, reads EAGVTQSPTHLIKTRGQQATLRCSPISGHTSVYWYQQALGLGLQFLLWYDEGEERNRGNFPPRFSGRQFPNYSSELNVNALELEDSALYLCASSLDNEQFFGPGTRLTVL.

The chain uses TRBV18 and TRBJ1-1; possible D gene TRBD1, 5 bases. In germline, CDR1 is KGHSH, CDR2 LQKENI. This CDR3 contains 15 residues. Trimming stripped 3 bases from V and 0 bases from J, with 11 bases between. The DNA of the CDR3 is TGTGCCAGCTCACCTACTGAGGGGTTGAACACTGAAGCTTTCTTT. Encoded protein: CASSPTEGLNTEAFF.

The rearrangement joins TRBV6-5 to TRBJ1-2, with D hard to call. The CDR3 spans 14 residues. Germline loops: CDR1 MNHEY, CDR2 SVGAGI. V dropped 6 bases and J dropped 1 base, with 12 bases sitting between them. The CDR3 loop reads CASRSLVNNYGYTF. The CDR3 nucleotides read TGTGCCAGCAGATCGTTGGTTAATAACTATGGCTACACCTTC.

V and J are TRBV7-2 and TRBJ1-2, with D unresolved. Trimming left V 7 bases short and J 0 bases short, with 21 bases between. This CDR3 is 17 amino acids long. Germline V CDR1 and CDR2: SGHTA, FQGNSA. The CDR3: CASNPRVDAPTNYGYTF. The DNA of the CDR3 is TGTGCCAGCAACCCGCGGGTTGATGCACCAACTAACTATGGCTACACCTTC.